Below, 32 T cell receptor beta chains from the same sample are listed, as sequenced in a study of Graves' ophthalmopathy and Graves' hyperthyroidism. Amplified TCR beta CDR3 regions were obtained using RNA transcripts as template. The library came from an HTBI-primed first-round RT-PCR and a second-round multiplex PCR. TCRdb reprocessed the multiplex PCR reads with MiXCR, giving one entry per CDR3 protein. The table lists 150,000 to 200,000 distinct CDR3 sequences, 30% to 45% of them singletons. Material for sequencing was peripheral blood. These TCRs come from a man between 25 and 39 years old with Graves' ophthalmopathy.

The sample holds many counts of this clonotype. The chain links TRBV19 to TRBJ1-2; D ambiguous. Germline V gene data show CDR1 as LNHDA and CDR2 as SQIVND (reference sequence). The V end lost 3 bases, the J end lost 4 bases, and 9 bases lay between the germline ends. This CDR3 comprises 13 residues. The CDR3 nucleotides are TGTGCCAGTAGTATGAAGGTTTCCTATGGCTACACCTTC. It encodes CASSMKVSYGYTF.

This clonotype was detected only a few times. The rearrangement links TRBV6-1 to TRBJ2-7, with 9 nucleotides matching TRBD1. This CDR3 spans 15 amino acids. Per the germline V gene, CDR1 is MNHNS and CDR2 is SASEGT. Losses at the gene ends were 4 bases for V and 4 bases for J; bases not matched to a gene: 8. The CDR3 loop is CASSVTDRGRYEQYF. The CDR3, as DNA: TGTGCCAGCAGTGTGACGGACAGGGGAAGATACGAGCAGTACTTC.

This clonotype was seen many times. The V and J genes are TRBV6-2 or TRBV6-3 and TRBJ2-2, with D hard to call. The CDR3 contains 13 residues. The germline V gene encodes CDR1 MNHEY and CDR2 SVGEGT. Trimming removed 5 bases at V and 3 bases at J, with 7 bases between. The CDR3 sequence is CASSDHYTGELFF. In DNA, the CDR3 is TGTGCCAGCAGTGATCATTACACCGGGGAGCTGTTTTTT.

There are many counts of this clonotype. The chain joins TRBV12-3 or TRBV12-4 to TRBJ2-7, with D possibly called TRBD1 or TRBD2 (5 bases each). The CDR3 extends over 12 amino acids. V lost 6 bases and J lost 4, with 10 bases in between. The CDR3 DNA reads TGTGCCAGCAGGGGGGAGAAGTACGAGCAGTACTTC. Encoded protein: CASRGEKYEQYF.

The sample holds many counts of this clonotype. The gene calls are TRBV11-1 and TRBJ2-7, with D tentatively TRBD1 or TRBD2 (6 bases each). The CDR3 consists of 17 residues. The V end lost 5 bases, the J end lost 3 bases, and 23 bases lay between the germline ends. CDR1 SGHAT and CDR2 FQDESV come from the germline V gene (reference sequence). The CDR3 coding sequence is TGTGCCAGCAGCCCCATGGGGGGCAGGTGGCTTATCTACGAGCAGTACTTC. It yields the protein CASSPMGGRWLIYEQYF. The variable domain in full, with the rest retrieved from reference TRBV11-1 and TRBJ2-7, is EAEVAQSPRYKITEKSQAVAFWCDPISGHATLYWYRQILGQGPELLVQFQDESVVDDSQLPKDRFSAERLKGVDSTLKIQPAELGDSAMYLCASSPMGGRWLIYEQYFGPGTRLTVT.

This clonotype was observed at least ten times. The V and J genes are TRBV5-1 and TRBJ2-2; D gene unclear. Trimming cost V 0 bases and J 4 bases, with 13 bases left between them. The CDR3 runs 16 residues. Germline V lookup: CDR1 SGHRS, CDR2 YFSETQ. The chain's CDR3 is CASSLGGGSSTGELFF. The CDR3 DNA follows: TGCGCCAGCAGCTTGGGTGGCGGCAGCTCCACCGGGGAGCTGTTTTTT. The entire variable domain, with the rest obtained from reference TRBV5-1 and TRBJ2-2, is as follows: KAGVTQTPRYLIKTRGQQVTLSCSPISGHRSVSWYQQTPGQGLQFLFEYFSETQRNKGNFPGRFSGRQFSNSRSEMNVSTLELGDSALYLCASSLGGGSSTGELFFGEGSRLTVL.

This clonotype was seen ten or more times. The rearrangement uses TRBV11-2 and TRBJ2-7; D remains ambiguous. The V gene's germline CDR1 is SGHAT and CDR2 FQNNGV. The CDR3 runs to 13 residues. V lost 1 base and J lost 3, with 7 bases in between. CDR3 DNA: TGTGCCAGCAGCTTAGTCCATGGCTACGAGCAGTACTTC. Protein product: CASSLVHGYEQYF.

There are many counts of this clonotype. DNA of the CDR3: TGCAGCGTTGAAAGTCGCAGACAGTATTTCCCTGAAGCTTTCTTT. Protein: CSVESRRQYFPEAFF. The J gene is TRBJ1-1, the V gene TRBV29-1; D may be TRBD1 (5 bases). CDR3 length: 15 residues. The V gene's germline CDR1 is SQVTM and CDR2 ANQGSEA. The ends were cut back, 2 bases at V and 6 bases at J, with 19 bases in the middle. Filled out from reference TRBV29-1 and TRBJ1-1, the complete variable domain reads SAVISQKPSRDICQRGTSLTIQCQVDSQVTMMFWYRQQPGQSLTLIATANQGSEATYESGFVIDKFPISRPNLTFSTLTVSNMSPEDSSIYLCSVESRRQYFPEAFFGQGTRLTVV.

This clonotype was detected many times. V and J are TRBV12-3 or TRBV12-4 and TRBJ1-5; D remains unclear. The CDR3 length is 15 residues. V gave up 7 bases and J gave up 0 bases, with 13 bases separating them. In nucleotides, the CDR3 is TGTGCCAGCACTGATGACATGCTTAGCAATCAGCCCCAGCATTTT. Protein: CASTDDMLSNQPQHF.

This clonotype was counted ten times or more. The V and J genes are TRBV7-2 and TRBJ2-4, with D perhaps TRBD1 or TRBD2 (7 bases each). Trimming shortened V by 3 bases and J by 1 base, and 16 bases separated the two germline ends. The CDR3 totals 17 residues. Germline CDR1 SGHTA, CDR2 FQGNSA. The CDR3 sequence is CASSLGGGVWAKNIQYF. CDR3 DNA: TGTGCCAGCAGCTTGGGAGGGGGCGTTTGGGCCAAAAACATTCAGTACTTC.

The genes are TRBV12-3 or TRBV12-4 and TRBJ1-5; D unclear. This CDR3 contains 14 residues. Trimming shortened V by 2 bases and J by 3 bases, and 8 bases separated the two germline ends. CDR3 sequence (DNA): TGTGCCAGCAGTTTAAAAGCACTCAATCAGCCCCAGCATTTT. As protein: CASSLKALNQPQHF.

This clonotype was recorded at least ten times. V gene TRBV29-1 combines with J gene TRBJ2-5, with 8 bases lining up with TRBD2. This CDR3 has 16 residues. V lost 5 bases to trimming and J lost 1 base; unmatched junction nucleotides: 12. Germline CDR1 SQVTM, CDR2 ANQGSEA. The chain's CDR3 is CSVNPTFLAGQETQYF. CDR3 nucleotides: TGCAGCGTTAACCCAACCTTCCTAGCGGGCCAAGAGACCCAGTACTTC.

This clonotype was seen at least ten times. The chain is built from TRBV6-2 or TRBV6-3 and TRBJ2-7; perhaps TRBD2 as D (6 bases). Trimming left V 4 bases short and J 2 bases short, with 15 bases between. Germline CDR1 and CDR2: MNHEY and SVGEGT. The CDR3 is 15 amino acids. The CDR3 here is CASSWDSGRPYEQYF. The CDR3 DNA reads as TGTGCCAGCAGTTGGGATAGCGGTCGTCCCTACGAGCAGTACTTC.

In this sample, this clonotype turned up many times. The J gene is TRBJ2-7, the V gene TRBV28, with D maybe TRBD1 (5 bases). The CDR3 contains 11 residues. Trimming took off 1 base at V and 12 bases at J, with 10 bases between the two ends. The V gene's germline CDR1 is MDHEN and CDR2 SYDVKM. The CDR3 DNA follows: TGTGCCAGCAGTTTATCAGGGTACCGGTACTTC. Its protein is CASSLSGYRYF. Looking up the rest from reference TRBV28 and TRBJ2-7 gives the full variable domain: DVKVTQSSRYLVKRTGEKVFLECVQDMDHENMFWYRQDPGLGLRLIYFSYDVKMKEKGDIPEGYSVSREKKERFSLILESASTNQTSMYLCASSLSGYRYFGPGTRLTVT.

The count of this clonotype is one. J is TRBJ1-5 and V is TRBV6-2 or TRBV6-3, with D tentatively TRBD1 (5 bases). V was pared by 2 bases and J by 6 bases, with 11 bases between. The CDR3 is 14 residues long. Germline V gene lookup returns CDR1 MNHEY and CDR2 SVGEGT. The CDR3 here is CASSYAGTGQPQHF. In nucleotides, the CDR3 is TGTGCCAGCAGTTACGCGGGGACGGGTCAGCCCCAGCATTTT.

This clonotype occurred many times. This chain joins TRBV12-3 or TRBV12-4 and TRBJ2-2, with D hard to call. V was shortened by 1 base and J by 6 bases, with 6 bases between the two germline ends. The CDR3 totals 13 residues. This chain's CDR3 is CASSLGHPGELFF. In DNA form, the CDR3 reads TGTGCCAGCAGTTTAGGTCATCCCGGGGAGCTGTTTTTT.

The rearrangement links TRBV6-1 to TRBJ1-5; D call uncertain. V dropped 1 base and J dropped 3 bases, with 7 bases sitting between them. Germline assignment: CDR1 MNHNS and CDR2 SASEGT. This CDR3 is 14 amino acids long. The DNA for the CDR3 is TGTGCCAGCAGTGAAGGCAGCATCAATCAGCCCCAGCATTTT. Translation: CASSEGSINQPQHF.

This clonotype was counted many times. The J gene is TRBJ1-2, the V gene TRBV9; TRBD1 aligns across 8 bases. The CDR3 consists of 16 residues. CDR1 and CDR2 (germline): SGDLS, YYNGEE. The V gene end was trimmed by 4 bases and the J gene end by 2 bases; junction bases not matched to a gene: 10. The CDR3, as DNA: TGTGCCAGCAGCCCTAGCCACGGACAGGGCAACTATGGCTACACCTTC. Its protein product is CASSPSHGQGNYGYTF.

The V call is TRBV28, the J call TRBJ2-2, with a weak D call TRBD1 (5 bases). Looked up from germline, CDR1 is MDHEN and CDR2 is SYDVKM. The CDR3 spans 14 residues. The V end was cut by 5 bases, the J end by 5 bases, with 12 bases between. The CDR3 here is CASSLSWTTGELFF. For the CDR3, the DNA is TGTGCCAGCAGTCTCTCGTGGACAACCGGGGAGCTGTTTTTT.

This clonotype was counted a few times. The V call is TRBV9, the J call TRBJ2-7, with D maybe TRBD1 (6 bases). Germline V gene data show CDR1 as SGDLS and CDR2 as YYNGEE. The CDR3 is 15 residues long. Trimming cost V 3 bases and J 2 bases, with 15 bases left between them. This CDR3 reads CASSGETGEAYEQYF. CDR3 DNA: TGTGCCAGCAGCGGAGAGACAGGTGAGGCCTACGAGCAGTACTTC.

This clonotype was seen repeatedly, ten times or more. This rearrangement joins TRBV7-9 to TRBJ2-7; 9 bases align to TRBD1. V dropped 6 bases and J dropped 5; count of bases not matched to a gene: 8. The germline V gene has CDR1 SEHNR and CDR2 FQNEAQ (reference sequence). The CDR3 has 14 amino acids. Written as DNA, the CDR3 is TGTGCCAGCAGTCCTCCACAGGGGGCCGACGAGCAGTACTTC. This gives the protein CASSPPQGADEQYF.

The CDR3 DNA sequence: TGTGCCTGGAGTGTATCAGGGGCTAGTCAGCCCCAGCATTTT. It codes for CAWSVSGASQPQHF. The rearrangement joins TRBV30 to TRBJ1-5, with D tentatively TRBD1 (6 bases). Trimming cost V 0 bases and J 6 bases, with 12 bases left between them. In germline, CDR1 is GTSNPN, CDR2 SVGIG (reference sequence). This CDR3 is 14 amino acids long. Using reference TRBV30 and TRBJ1-5 for the parts outside the CDR3, the full variable domain is SQTIHQWPATLVQPVGSPLSLECTVEGTSNPNLYWYRQAAGRGLQLLFYSVGIGQISSEVPQNLSASRPQDRQFILSSKKLLLSDSGFYLCAWSVSGASQPQHFGDGTRLSIL.

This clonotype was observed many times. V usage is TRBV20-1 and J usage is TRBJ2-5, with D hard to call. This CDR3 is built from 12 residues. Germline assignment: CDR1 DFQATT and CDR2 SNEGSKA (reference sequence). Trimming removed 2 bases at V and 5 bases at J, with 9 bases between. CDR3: CSARSATETQYF. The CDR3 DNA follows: TGCAGTGCTAGATCAGCGACGGAGACCCAGTACTTC.

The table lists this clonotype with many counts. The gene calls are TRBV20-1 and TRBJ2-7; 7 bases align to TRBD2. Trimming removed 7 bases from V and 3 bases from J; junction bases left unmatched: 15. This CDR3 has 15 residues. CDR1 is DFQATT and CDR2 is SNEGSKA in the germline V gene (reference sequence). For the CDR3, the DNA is TGCAGTGGGAGGCGGGCGGGAGAGCCCCTCTACGAGCAGTACTTC. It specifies CSGRRAGEPLYEQYF.

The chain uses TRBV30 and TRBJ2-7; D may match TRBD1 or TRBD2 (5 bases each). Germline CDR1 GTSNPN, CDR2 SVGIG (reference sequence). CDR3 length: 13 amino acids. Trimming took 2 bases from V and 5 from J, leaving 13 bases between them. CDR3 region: CAWSYRRGDEQYF. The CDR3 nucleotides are TGTGCCTGGAGTTACCGGCGAGGGGACGAGCAGTACTTC.

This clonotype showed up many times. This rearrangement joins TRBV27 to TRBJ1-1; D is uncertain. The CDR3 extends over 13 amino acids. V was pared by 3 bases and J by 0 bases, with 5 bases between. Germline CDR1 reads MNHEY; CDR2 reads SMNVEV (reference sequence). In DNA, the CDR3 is TGTGCCAGCAGTTTTACTGTGAACACTGAAGCTTTCTTT. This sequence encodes CASSFTVNTEAFF.

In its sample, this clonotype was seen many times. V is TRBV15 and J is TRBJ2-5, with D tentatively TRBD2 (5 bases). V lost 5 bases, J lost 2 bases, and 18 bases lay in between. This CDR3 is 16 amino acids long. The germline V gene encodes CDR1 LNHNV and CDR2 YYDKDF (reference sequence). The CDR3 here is CATSLVLGPGQETQYF. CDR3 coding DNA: TGTGCCACCAGCTTGGTCCTTGGGCCGGGACAAGAGACCCAGTACTTC.

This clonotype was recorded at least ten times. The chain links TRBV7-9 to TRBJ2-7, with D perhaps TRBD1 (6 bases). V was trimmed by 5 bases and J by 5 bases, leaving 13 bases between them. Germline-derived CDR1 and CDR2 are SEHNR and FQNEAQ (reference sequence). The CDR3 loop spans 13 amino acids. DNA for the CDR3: TGTGCCAGCAGCCAATACAGGGATAACGAGCAGTACTTC. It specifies CASSQYRDNEQYF. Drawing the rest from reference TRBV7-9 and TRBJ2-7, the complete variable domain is DTGVSQNPRHKITKRGQNVTFRCDPISEHNRLYWYRQTLGQGPEFLTYFQNEAQLEKSRLLSDRFSAERPKGSFSTLEIQRTEQGDSAMYLCASSQYRDNEQYFGPGTRLTVT.

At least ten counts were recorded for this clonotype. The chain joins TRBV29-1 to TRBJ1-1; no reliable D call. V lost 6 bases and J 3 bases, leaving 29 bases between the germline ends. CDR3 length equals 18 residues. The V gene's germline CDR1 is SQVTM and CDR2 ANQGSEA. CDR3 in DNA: TGCAGCGTCCAAGACCGCGGGCCTAACCCGCCTTTGGACACTGAAGCTTTCTTT. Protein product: CSVQDRGPNPPLDTEAFF.

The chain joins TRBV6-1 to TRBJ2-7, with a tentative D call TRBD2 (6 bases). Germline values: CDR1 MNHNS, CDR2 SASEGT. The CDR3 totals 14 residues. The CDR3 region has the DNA TGTGCGATACCCCGGGACGGGAGCTCCTACGAGCAGTACTTC. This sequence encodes CAIPRDGSSYEQYF.

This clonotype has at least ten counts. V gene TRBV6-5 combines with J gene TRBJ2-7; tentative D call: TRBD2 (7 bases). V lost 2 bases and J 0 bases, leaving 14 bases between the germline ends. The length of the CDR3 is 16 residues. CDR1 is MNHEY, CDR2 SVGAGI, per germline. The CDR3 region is CASSYGGGQSSYEQYF. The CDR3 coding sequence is TGTGCCAGCAGTTACGGGGGGGGACAAAGCTCCTACGAGCAGTACTTC.

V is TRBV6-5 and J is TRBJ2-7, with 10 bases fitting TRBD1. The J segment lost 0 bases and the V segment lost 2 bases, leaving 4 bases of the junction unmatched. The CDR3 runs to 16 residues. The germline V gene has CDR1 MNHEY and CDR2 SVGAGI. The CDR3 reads CASSYPGTGASYEQYF. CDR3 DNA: TGTGCCAGCAGTTACCCCGGGACAGGGGCCTCCTACGAGCAGTACTTC.